The 6 T cell receptor beta chains given below trace back to one sample, sequenced in a study of vaccination and CD4 T cells after COVID-19 (dated by TCRdb to between 2020 and 2023). Reading the label with the study, this specimen's treatment or condition is: roughly 10-day PBMC culture with coronavirus spike peptide pools or control peptides (ViraFEST assay). What these receptors recognize is not known. Library preparation used PCR. Sequenced using an Illumina iSeq 100. DNA from cultured CD4+ T cells was subjected to TCR sequencing with the Oncomine TCR Beta short-read assay at the Johns Hopkins FTIC core. Using fastp trimming at Q25 and MiXCR clonotype assembly, TCRdb reanalyzed the public sequencing data and kept in-frame beta chains. When rows share a CDR3 protein, they turn into one entry using the most common DNA and genes. Within this sample are more than 9,500 distinct CDR3 sequences, with about 41% of them counted one time only. In total, the top ten clones hold approximately 20% of the sample.

The sample consisted of cultured CD4+ T cells from blood, taken after SARS-CoV-2 vaccination. The source of these receptors is a human donor with COVID-19.

The V gene is TRBV11-2, the J gene TRBJ1-2; a weak D match, TRBD1 (6 bases). The CDR3 covers 16 residues. V shed 3 bases and J shed 4 bases, with 18 bases lying between them. Per germline, CDR1 SGHAT and CDR2 FQNNGV. CDR3 protein: CASSLSGQIVTYGYTF. The DNA of the CDR3 is TGTGCCAGCAGCTTGAGCGGACAGATCGTAACCTATGGCTACACCTTC.

In this sample, this clonotype turned up a few times. V and J are TRBV19 and TRBJ2-7; D gene unclear. Trimming took off 3 bases at V and 1 base at J, with 7 bases between the two ends. The CDR3 contains 13 residues. The germline CDR1 and CDR2 sequences are LNHDA and SQIVND (reference sequence). CDR3 amino acids: CASSMSRSYEQYF. CDR3 nucleotides: TGTGCCAGTAGTATGTCCAGGTCCTACGAGCAGTACTTC.

This clonotype has only a few counts. The CDR3 reads CATSVKSNQPQHF. The CDR3 region has the DNA TGTGCCACCAGTGTGAAAAGCAATCAGCCCCAGCATTTT. The chain uses TRBV24-1 and TRBJ1-5; no reliable D call. Trimming cost V 5 bases and J 1 base, with 5 bases left between them. Per the germline V gene, CDR1 is KGHDR and CDR2 is SFDVKD. The CDR3 consists of 13 residues.

The chain is built from TRBV7-2 and TRBJ2-1; TRBD2 matches at 10 bases. Per the germline V gene, CDR1 is SGHTA and CDR2 is FQGNSA. This CDR3 contains 14 residues. Trimming removed 3 bases from V and 8 bases from J; junction bases left unmatched: 4. The chain's CDR3 is CASSLALAGDEQFF. The DNA for the CDR3 is TGTGCCAGCAGCTTGGCCCTAGCGGGGGATGAGCAGTTCTTC.

The chain employs TRBV7-2 and TRBJ2-1; TRBD2 matches at 10 bases. Germline lookup yields CDR1 SGHTA and CDR2 FQGNSA. Trimming at V came to 5 bases and at J to 4 bases, leaving 11 bases not matched to a gene. The CDR3 extends over 17 amino acids. The CDR3 sequence is CASSPSITSGVYNEQFF. CDR3 sequence (DNA): TGTGCCAGCAGCCCATCCATCACTAGCGGGGTGTACAATGAGCAGTTCTTC.

The rearrangement uses TRBV20-1 and TRBJ2-5; D may be TRBD2 (5 bases). From germline, CDR1 is DFQATT and CDR2 SNEGSKA (reference sequence). The CDR3 contains 12 residues. Trimming pared 2 bases from V and 5 bases from J, leaving 9 bases between. CDR3 protein: CSARTSRETQYF. As DNA, the CDR3 is TGCAGTGCTAGAACTAGTAGGGAGACCCAGTACTTC.